Sequencing of this T cell receptor beta chain was carried out in a study of T-cell reconstitution after alpha-beta-depleted transplantation in children listed by TCRdb under 2016. Regarding the research as a whole: Using TCR repertoire profiling, the study followed T-cell immune reconstitution in a quantitative way in children after TCRalphabeta/CD19-depleted allogeneic hematopoietic cell transplantation. Findings and caveats that apply to the study as a whole: The apparently early recovery of alphabetaT-cell counts about two months after transplant reportedly depended on only several hundred rapidly expanded clones that came from non-depleted graft cells. In some patients, the high TCRbeta diversity seen at day 60 was put down to recipient T cells and intrathymic progenitors that had survived conditioning. Hyperexpanded clone frequencies declined over subsequent months; after one year, T-cell counts and TCRbeta diversity were mostly attributed to newly produced T cells.

Trimming removed 3 bases from V and 4 bases from J, leaving 22 bases between the germline ends. From the cysteine up to the phenylalanine, the CDR3 has a length of 18 residues. Only the CDR3 portion is preserved as DNA: 54 bases, with reading frame beginning at the first base. From the germline V gene, CDR1 is SGHVS and CDR2 is FQNEAQ. With respect to this clonotype: Its target antigen remains unknown. Base qualities were left out, and no much larger clone turns up one base away.

What the treatment or condition label conveys for this sample: allogeneic hematopoietic cell transplantation with graft depleted of TCRalphabeta T cells and CD19 B cells. TCRalphabeta/CD19-depleted allogeneic hematopoietic cell grafts were given to the transplant recipients, all of whom were children. The method behind the library was PCR. Instrument on record: Illumina HiSeq 2500. Molecular barcoding was employed in the preparation of TCR libraries, with unique molecular identifiers being used to normalize TCRbeta repertoire quantification. TCRdb trimmed public reads at Q25 via fastp, called clones via MiXCR and kept in-frame beta chains. CDR3 protein duplicates are merged, each entry listing the most common genes and DNA. Present in this sample are about 980,000 distinct CDR3 sequences, around 30% of which were seen just once. The ten largest clones represent roughly 30% of the sample.

The origin of this receptor is a boy in the first two years of life who had a stem cell transplant for SCID, so the T cells may come from the graft donor. The chain is encoded by TRBV7-8 joined to TRBJ1-3; no confident D gene assignment can be made. The sequenced sample was PBMCs, mostly from graft donor cells, obtained 360 days after TCRalphabeta/CD19-depleted stem cell transplant. At the DNA level, the sequence is TGTGCCAGCAGCTTGGGGATCCTGTACACTAAAAACGGAAACACCATATATTTT. This codes for CASSLGILYTKNGNTIYF.